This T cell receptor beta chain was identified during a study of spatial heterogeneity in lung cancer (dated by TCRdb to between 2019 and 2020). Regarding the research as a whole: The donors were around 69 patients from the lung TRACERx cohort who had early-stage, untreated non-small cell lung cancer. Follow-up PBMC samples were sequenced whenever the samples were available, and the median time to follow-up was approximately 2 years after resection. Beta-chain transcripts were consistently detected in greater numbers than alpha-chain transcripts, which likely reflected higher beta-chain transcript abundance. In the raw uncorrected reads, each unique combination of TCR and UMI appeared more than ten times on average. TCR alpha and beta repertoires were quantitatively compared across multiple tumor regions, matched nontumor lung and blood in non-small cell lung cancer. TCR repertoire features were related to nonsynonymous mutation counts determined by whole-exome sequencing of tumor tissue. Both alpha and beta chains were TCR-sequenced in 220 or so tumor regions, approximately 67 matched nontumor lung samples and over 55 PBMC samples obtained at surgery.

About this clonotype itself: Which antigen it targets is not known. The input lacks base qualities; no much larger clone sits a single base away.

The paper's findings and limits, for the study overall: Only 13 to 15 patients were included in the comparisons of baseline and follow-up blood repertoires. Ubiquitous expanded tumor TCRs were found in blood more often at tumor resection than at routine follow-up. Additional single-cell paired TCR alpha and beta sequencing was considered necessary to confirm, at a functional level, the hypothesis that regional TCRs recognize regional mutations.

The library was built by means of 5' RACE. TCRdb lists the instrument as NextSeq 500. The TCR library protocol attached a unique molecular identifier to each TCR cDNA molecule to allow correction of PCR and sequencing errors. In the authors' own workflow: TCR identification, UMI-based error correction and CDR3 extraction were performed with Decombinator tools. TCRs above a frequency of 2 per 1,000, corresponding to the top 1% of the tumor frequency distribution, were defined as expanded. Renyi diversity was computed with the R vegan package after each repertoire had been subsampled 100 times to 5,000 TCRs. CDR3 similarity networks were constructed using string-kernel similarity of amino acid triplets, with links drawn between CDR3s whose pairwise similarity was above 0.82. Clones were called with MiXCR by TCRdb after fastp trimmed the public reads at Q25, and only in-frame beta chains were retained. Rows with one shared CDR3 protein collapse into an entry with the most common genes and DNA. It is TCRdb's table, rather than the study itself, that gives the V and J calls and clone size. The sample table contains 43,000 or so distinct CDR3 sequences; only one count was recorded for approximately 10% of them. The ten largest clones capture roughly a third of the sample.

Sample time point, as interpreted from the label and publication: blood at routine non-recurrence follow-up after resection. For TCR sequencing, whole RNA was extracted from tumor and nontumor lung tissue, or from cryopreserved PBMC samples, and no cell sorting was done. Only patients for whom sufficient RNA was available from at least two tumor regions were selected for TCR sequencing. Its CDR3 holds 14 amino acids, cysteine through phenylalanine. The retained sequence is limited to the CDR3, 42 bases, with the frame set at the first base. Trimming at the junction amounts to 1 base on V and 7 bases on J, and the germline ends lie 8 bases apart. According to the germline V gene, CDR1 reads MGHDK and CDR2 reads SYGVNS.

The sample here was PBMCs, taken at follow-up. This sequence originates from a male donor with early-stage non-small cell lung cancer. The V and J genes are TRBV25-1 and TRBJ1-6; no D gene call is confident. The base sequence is TGTGCCAGCAGTGAATTGGCCAGGAATTCACCCCTCCACTTT. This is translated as CASSELARNSPLHF. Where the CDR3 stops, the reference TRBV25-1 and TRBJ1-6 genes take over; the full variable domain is EADIYQTPRYLVIGTGKKITLECSQTMGHDKMYWYQQDPGMELHLIHYSYGVNSTEKGDLSSESTVSRIRTEHFPLTLESARPSHTSQYLCASSELARNSPLHFGNGTRLTVT.